This T cell receptor beta chain was documented in a study of blood T cell repertoires in COVID-19. About the research overall: Nucleic acid was either cDNA or gDNA, and it came from T cells, B-cell-depleted T cells, or PBMCs.

Clones were sequenced by immunoSEQ multiplex PCR, and TCRdb holds only the in-frame ones, with some missing. This sample has 110,000 to 150,000 clones; roughly 79% occur once, and the top ten carry around 8.2%. The material sequenced was peripheral blood. This receptor was obtained from a human donor in a cohort sampled during active COVID-19.

The CDR3 is CASLRGQLNTEAFF. The CDR3 coding sequence is TGTGCCAGCTTGAGGGGACAGTTGAACACTGAAGCTTTCTTT. The V call is TRBV5-6, the J call TRBJ1-1, with 7 bases matching TRBD1. Looked up from germline, CDR1 is SGHDT and CDR2 is YYEEEE. This CDR3 is built from 14 residues. Germline trimming cut 7 bases from V and 0 bases from J; bases unmatched to any gene: 6.